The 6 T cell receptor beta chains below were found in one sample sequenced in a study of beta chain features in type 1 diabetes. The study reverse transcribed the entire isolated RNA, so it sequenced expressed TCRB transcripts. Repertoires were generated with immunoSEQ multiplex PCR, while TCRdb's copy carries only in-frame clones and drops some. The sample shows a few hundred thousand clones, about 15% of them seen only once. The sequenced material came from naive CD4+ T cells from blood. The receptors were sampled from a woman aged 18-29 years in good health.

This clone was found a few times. The CDR3 DNA reads as TGTGCCAGCAGCTTGAGGGACAGAGGAGCGAATTCCTATGGCTACACCTTC. It specifies CASSLRDRGANSYGYTF. This rearrangement joins TRBV7-3 to TRBJ1-2; 7 bases are shared with TRBD1. CDR1 is SGHTA, CDR2 FQGTGA, per germline. Germline trimming cut 3 bases from V and 4 bases from J; bases unmatched to any gene: 14. This CDR3 is built from 17 residues.

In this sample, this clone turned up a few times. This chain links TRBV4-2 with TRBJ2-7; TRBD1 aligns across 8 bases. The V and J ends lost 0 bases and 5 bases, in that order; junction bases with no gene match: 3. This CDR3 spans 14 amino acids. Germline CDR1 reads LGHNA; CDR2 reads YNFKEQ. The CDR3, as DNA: TGTGCCAGCAGCCAAGAGGACAGGGCAAACGAGCAGTACTTC. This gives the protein CASSQEDRANEQYF.

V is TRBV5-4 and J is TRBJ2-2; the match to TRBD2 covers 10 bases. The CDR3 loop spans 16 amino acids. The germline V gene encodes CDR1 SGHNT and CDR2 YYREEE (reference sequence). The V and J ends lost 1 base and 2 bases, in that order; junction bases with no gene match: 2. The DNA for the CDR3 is TGTGCCAGCAGCTTGCCTAGCGGGAGAAACACCGGGGAGCTGTTTTTT. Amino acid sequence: CASSLPSGRNTGELFF.

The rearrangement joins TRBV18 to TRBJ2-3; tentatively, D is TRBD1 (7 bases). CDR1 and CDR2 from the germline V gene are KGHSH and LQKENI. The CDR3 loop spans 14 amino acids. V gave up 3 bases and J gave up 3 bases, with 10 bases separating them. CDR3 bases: TGTGCCAGCTCACCGGCAGGGGGGACAGATACGCAGTATTTT. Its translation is CASSPAGGTDTQYF.

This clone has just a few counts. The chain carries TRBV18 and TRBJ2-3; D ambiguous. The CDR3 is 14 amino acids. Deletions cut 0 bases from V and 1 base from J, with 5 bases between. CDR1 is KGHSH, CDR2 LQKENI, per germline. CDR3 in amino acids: CASSPPLGTDTQYF. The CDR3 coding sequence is TGTGCCAGCTCACCACCTTTAGGCACAGATACGCAGTATTTT.

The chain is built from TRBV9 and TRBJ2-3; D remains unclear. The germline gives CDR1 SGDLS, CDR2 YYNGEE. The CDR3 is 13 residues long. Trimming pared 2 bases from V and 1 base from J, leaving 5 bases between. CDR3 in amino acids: CASSVRRTDTQYF. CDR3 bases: TGTGCCAGCAGCGTCAGGCGCACAGATACGCAGTATTTT.